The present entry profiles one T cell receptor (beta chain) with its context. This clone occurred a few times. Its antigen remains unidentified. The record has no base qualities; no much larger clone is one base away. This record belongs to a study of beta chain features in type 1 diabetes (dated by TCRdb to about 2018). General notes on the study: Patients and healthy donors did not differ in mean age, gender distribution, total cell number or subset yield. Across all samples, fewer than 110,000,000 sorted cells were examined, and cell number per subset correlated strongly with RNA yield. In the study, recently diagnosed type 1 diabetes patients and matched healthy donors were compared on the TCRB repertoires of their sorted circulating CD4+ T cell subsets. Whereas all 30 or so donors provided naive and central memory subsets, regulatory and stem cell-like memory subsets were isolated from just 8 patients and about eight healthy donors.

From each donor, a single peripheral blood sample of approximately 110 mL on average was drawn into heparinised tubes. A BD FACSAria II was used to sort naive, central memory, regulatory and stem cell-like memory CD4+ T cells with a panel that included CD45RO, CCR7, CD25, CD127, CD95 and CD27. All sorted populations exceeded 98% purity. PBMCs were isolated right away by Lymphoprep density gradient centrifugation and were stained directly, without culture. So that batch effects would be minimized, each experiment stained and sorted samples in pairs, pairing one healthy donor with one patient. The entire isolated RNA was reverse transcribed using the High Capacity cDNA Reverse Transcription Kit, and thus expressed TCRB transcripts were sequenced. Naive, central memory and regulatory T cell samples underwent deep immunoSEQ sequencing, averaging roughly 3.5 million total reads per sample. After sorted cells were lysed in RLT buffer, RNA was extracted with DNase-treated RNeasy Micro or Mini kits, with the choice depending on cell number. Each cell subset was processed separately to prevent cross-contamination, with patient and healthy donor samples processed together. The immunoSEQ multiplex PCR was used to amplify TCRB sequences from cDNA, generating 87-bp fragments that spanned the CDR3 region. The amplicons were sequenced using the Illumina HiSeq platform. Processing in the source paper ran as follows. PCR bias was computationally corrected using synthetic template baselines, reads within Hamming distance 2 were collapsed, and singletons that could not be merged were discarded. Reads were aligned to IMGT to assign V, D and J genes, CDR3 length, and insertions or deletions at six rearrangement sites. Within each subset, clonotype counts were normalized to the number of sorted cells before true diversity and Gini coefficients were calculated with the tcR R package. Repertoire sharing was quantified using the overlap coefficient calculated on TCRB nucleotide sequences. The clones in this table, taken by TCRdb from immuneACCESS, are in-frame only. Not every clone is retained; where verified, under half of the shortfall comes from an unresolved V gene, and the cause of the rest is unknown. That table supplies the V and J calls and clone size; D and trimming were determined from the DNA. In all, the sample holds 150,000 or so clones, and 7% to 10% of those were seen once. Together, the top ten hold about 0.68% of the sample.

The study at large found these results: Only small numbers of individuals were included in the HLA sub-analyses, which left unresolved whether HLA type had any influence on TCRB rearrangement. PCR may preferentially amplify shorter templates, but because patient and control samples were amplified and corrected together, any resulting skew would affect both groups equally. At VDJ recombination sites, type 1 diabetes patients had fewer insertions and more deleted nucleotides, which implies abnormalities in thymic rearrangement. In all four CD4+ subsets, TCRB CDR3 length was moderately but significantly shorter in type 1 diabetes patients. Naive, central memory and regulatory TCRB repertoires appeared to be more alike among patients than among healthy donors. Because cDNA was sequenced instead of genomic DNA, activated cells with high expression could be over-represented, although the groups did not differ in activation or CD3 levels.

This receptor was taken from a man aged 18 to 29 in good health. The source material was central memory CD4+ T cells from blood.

DNA sequence: TGTGCCAGCTCACCACCCCAGGCCGCGTGGTGGACCGGGGAGCTGTTTTTT. It translates as CASSPPQAAWWTGELFF. The V and J segments used are TRBV18 and TRBJ2-2, with the D gene not confidently named. CDR1 and CDR2 are read off the germline V gene as KGHSH and LQKENI. Cut back by 0 bases and 5 bases, the V and J ends lie 16 bases apart. The CDR3 runs 17 residues from the cysteine to the phenylalanine. The kept DNA is CDR3 alone, 51 bases in frame from the first base.